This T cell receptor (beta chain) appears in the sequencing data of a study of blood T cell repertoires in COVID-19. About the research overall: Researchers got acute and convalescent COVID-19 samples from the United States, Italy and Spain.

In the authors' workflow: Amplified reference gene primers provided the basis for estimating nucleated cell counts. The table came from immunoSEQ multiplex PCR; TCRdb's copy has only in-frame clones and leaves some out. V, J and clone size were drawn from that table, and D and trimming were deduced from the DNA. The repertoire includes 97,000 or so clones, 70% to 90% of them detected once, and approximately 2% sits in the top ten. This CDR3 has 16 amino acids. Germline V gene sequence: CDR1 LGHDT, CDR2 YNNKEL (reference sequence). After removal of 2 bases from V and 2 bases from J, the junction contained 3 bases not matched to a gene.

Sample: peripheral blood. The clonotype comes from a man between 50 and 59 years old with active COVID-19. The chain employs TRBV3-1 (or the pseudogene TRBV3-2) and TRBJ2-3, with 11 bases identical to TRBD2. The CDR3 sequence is CASSQLAGGTTDTQYF. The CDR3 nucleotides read TGTGCCAGCAGCCAACTAGCGGGGGGAACCACAGATACGCAGTATTTT.